The rows below give T cell receptor beta chains drawn from one sample of a study of early T cells in non-severe SARS-CoV-2 infection. TCRdb re-analysed the 5' RACE reads in MiXCR, keeping a single row per CDR3 protein. This sample has 50,000 to 55,000 distinct CDR3 sequences, with less than 9.5% found just once. The sample was whole blood. The source of these receptors is an adult who was a healthcare worker with PCR-confirmed SARS-CoV-2 infection or an uninfected control (not recorded which). CDR3s include the opening cysteine and the closing phenylalanine or tryptophan. The D gene is left open where the match is weak. Size is stated for part of the rows, as once, few or many counts, or as a class when the clone is expanded.

D	J	length	V	size	DNA	CDR3
TRBD2	TRBJ2-3	14	TRBV29-1	few	TGCAGCGTTGATATCGGGAGGGCCACAGATACGCAGTATTTT	CSVDIGRATDTQYF
-	TRBJ1-6	13	TRBV20-1	many	TGCAGTGCTGCCCAGGGGAAGACTTCACCCCTCCACTTT	CSAAQGKTSPLHF
-	TRBJ2-4	15	TRBV11-2	once	TGTGCCAGCAGCTTCCGGGTCCTAGCCAAAAACATTCAGTACTTC	CASSFRVLAKNIQYF
-	TRBJ1-4	15	TRBV5-5	few	TGTGCCAGCAGCACAGGGACACTAACTAATGAAAAACTGTTTTTT	CASSTGTLTNEKLFF
-	TRBJ2-3	11	TRBV20-1	-	TGCAGTGCTAGTGGCCCAGATACGCAGTATTTT	CSASGPDTQYF
-	TRBJ2-4	15	TRBV7-8	many	TGTGCCAGCAGCTTAGTAGGAGGGGACAAAAACATTCAGTACTTC	CASSLVGGDKNIQYF
-	TRBJ1-4	15	TRBV10-2	many	TGCGCCAGCAGTGAACAGGTCGCAACTAATGAAAAACTGTTTTTT	CASSEQVATNEKLFF
TRBD1	TRBJ2-6	18	TRBV5-5	-	TGTGCCAGCAGCTTGGATGGCAGGGGGAACTCTGGGGCCAACGTCCTGACTTTC	CASSLDGRGNSGANVLTF
TRBD1	TRBJ2-3	15	TRBV24-1	many	TGTGCCACCAGTGATCCCAACAGGGGAGCAGATACGCAGTATTTT	CATSDPNRGADTQYF
-	TRBJ2-7	20	TRBV11-2	many	TGTGCCAGCAGTAGTAATCAACGGGGAGGCCTACGATGGAAGTCCTACGAGCAGTACTTC	CASSSNQRGGLRWKSYEQYF
-	TRBJ1-6	13	TRBV11-2	-	TGTGCCAGCAGCTTTCAGGGTAGTTCACCCCTCCACTTT	CASSFQGSSPLHF
TRBD1	TRBJ2-1	10	TRBV29-1	many	TGCAGCGTGTCCCGGGACAGGTATTTCTTC	CSVSRDRYFF
TRBD1	TRBJ2-5	12	TRBV19	many	TGTGCCAGTAGTACCAGGACAGGGACCCAGTACTTC	CASSTRTGTQYF
TRBD1	TRBJ2-4	14	TRBV19	many	TGTGCCAGTAGCTTTGGGGGACAGGGAAACATTCAGTACTTC	CASSFGGQGNIQYF
-	TRBJ2-1	12	TRBV29-1	many	TGCAGCGTTGACGGGCTAGCAGATGAGCAGTTCTTC	CSVDGLADEQFF
-	TRBJ1-2	14	TRBV30	few	TGTGCCTGGAGTGTAGGCAGGGGCCCAAATGGCTACACCTTC	CAWSVGRGPNGYTF
-	TRBJ2-1	16	TRBV27	many	TGTGCCAGCAGTCCCGGGGCCCTGGGACTCTACAATGAGCAGTTCTTC	CASSPGALGLYNEQFF
-	TRBJ2-1	13	TRBV3-1	many	TGTGCCAGCAGCCAAGATACCGGCAATGAGCAGTTCTTC	CASSQDTGNEQFF
TRBD1	TRBJ1-6	15	TRBV7-2	many	TGTGCCAGCAGCCAAACAGGGGAGATTTGGACACCCCTCCACTTT	CASSQTGEIWTPLHF
TRBD1	TRBJ2-7	14	TRBV5-1	many	TGCGCCAGCAGCTTCCGGGACAGGACCTACGAGCAGTACTTC	CASSFRDRTYEQYF
TRBD2	TRBJ2-1	14	TRBV12-3/TRBV12-4	many	TGTGCCAGCCGAAGGCCAGCGGGAGAAAATGGGCAGTTCTTC	CASRRPAGENGQFF
TRBD2	TRBJ2-7	17	TRBV27	-	TGTGCCAGCAGTTTATCCAGTAGCGGGAGTTACCCCTACGAGCAGTACTTC	CASSLSSSGSYPYEQYF
TRBD1	TRBJ2-7	14	TRBV7-2	few	TGTGCCAGCGGCCGGGACAGGGGATCCTACGAGCAGTACTTC	CASGRDRGSYEQYF
-	TRBJ2-3	11	TRBV2	-	TGTGCCAGCCTATACACAGATACGCAGTATTTT	CASLYTDTQYF
-	TRBJ1-1	12	TRBV13	many	TGTGCCAGCAGCTTATACTTGGATGAAGCTTTCTTT	CASSLYLDEAFF
TRBD2	TRBJ2-1	15	TRBV2	many	TGTGCCAGCAAGCCTAGCGGGACATCCTACAATGAGCAGTTCTTC	CASKPSGTSYNEQFF
-	TRBJ2-3	12	TRBV5-1	-	TGCGCCAGCAAGGTCAGCACAGATACGCAGTATTTT	CASKVSTDTQYF
TRBD1	TRBJ1-5	18	TRBV6-1	few	TGTGCCAGCAGTGGACGATGGCAGGGGGGGATTAGCAATCAGCCCCAGCATTTT	CASSGRWQGGISNQPQHF
-	TRBJ2-2	13	TRBV14	many	TGTGCCAGCAGCCGAGAGGTAGACGGGGAGCTGTTTTTT	CASSREVDGELFF